Presented here are 3 T cell receptor beta chains from one specimen sequenced in a study of T-cell memory formation after mild COVID-19. TCRdb passed the 5' RACE reads through MiXCR, listing each CDR3 protein once. The sample lists a few hundred thousand distinct CDR3 sequences, 14% occurring once. The sample was PBMCs or a T cell subset sorted from them (not recorded which). The receptors stem from a man aged 18 to 35 who had mild COVID-19 (a few samples of this study predate the infection). Cell type and time point are not known.

This clonotype was detected ten times or more. The rearrangement links TRBV12-3 or TRBV12-4 to TRBJ2-2; D could derive from TRBD1 or TRBD2 (6 bases each). Trimming removed 3 bases from V and 7 bases from J, with 12 bases in between. This CDR3 comprises 14 residues. The CDR3 DNA follows: TGTGCCAGCAGTTTGTACAGGGAGGACGGGGAGCTGTTTTTT. This sequence encodes CASSLYREDGELFF.

The rearrangement uses TRBV7-8 and TRBJ2-5; D may correspond to TRBD1 or TRBD2 (5 bases each). The CDR3 runs to 14 residues. The germline CDR1 and CDR2 sequences are SGHVS and FQNEAQ. Trimming removed 6 bases from V and 1 base from J, with 12 bases in between. CDR3 region: CASRFGTAQETQYF. The CDR3 DNA reads as TGTGCCAGCAGATTTGGGACCGCCCAAGAGACCCAGTACTTC.

There are a few counts of this clonotype. A junction end diverges from the germline sequence, so it may reflect a read error. V gene TRBV7-6 combines with J gene TRBJ1-2, with 9 bases lining up with TRBD1. Germline loops: CDR1 SGHVS, CDR2 FNYEAQ. The CDR3 spans 15 residues. The CDR3 DNA is TGTGCCAGCAGCTTAGTGGGGATGGGACAGGGCAACGTACTCTTC. It codes for CASSLVGMGQGNVLF.